The 3 T cell receptor beta chains in this list originate from one sample, sequenced in a study of cytomegalovirus exposure and HLA in healthy donors. Primers for the PCR totalled 60 Vbeta and 13 Jbeta. Clones were sequenced by immunoSEQ multiplex PCR, and TCRdb holds only the in-frame ones, with some missing. This sample has approximately 150,000 clones, with 55% to 85% found just once. The material sequenced was PBMCs. The receptors were gathered from a middle-aged man in good health and CMV-seronegative.

The chain links TRBV10-3 to TRBJ2-6; D is possibly TRBD2 (7 bases). Germline assignment: CDR1 ENHRY and CDR2 SYGVKD. The V end was cut by 3 bases, the J end by 0 bases, with 12 bases between. This CDR3 has 17 residues. Here the CDR3 DNA reads TGTGCCATCAGTGAACGCGGGGGCGACTCTGGGGCCAACGTCCTGACTTTC. This sequence encodes CAISERGGDSGANVLTF.

The chain uses TRBV28 and TRBJ2-7; TRBD2 aligns across 9 bases. The CDR3 totals 15 residues. V lost 5 bases and J lost 5; bases outside the gene matches: 10. Germline values: CDR1 MDHEN, CDR2 SYDVKM. Written as DNA, the CDR3 is TGTGCCAGCAGTCCCGCCGGGACTAGCATCCACGAGCAGTACTTC. This sequence encodes CASSPAGTSIHEQYF.

The rearrangement joins TRBV4-1 to TRBJ2-7, with D tentatively TRBD2 (6 bases). The CDR3 extends over 17 amino acids. With 0 bases removed from V and 6 bases from J, the gap between germline ends came to 21 bases. The germline gives CDR1 MGHRA, CDR2 YSYEKL. The chain's CDR3 is CASSQEGLGTYVSEQYF. CDR3 nucleotides: TGCGCCAGCAGCCAAGAAGGGCTCGGGACTTATGTTTCCGAGCAGTACTTC.